Listed here are 31 T cell receptor beta chains from one sample, sequenced in a study of T cell responses to AZD1222 COVID-19 vaccine. Only in-frame clones appear in the TCRdb table, and some are missing; sequencing was by immunoSEQ multiplex PCR. Here the sample spans roughly 100,000 clones, 75% to 90% being singletons. This sample comprised peripheral blood, obtained on day 0 of AZD1222 vaccination. Source of these receptors: an adult in good health.

The chain uses TRBV19 and TRBJ2-7, with a weak D call TRBD2 (5 bases). Germline-derived CDR1 and CDR2 are LNHDA and SQIVND (reference sequence). The CDR3 totals 14 residues. Trimming shortened V by 1 base and J by 5 bases, and 12 bases separated the two germline ends. This CDR3 is CASSIATRSDEQYF. Here the CDR3 DNA reads TGTGCCAGTAGTATAGCTACTAGATCCGACGAGCAGTACTTC.

The chain uses TRBV18 and TRBJ2-3, with 14 positions matching TRBD2. This CDR3 has 15 residues. Trimming cost V 3 bases and J 4 bases; bases outside gene matches: 0. Germline V CDR1 and CDR2: KGHSH, LQKENI. CDR3 DNA sequence: TGTGCCAGCTCACCGGGACTAGCGGGGGCAGATACGCAGTATTTT. It is translated as CASSPGLAGADTQYF.

The chain employs TRBV7-9 and TRBJ2-1; TRBD2 matches at 8 bases. Germline V gene sequence: CDR1 SEHNR, CDR2 FQNEAQ (reference sequence). V lost 5 bases to trimming and J lost 6 bases; unmatched junction nucleotides: 12. This CDR3 spans 16 amino acids. This CDR3 is CASSPAGLAGLNEQFF. CDR3 DNA: TGTGCCAGCAGCCCGGCCGGGCTAGCGGGCCTCAATGAGCAGTTCTTC.

This chain links TRBV2 with TRBJ2-5; 7 bases agree with TRBD2. Looked up from germline, CDR1 is SNHLY and CDR2 is FYNNEI. CDR3 size: 14 residues. V dropped 10 bases and J dropped 5; count of bases not matched to a gene: 13. CDR3 sequence: CATRGDPHYETQYF. The CDR3 DNA reads as TGTGCCACCCGGGGGGACCCACATTACGAGACCCAGTACTTC.

The chain links TRBV7-8 to TRBJ2-1; D not certain. This CDR3 is built from 14 residues. From germline, CDR1 is SGHVS and CDR2 FQNEAQ. V was trimmed by 5 bases and J by 6 bases, leaving 14 bases between them. The chain's CDR3 is CASSPTAPLNEQFF. Written as DNA, the CDR3 is TGTGCCAGCAGCCCTACCGCCCCACTCAATGAGCAGTTCTTC.

V usage is TRBV10-3 and J usage is TRBJ1-1; a weak D match, TRBD1 (6 bases). Trimming took off 4 bases at V and 1 base at J, with 13 bases between the two ends. Germline V gives CDR1 ENHRY, CDR2 SYGVKD. The CDR3 totals 15 residues. DNA for the CDR3: TGTGCCATCAGTGGTCGGGACACCGGGAACACTGAAGCTTTCTTT. It specifies CAISGRDTGNTEAFF.

This rearrangement joins TRBV7-9 to TRBJ1-3; 9 nucleotides line up with TRBD1. Germline CDR1 and CDR2: SEHNR and FQNEAQ (reference sequence). The CDR3 runs 15 residues. The V gene end was trimmed by 3 bases and the J gene end by 4 bases; junction bases not matched to a gene: 4. The CDR3 reads CASSLGQGEGNTIYF. The CDR3 nucleotides are TGTGCCAGCAGCTTGGGACAGGGTGAAGGAAACACCATATATTTT.

CDR3 in DNA: TGTGCCAGCAGTAGCCTGGGGCTAGCTTTCTTT. Its protein product is CASSSLGLAFF. The V call is TRBV27, the J call TRBJ1-1; perhaps TRBD1 as D (5 bases). Trimming pared 5 bases from V and 10 bases from J, leaving 11 bases between. From germline, CDR1 is MNHEY and CDR2 SMNVEV (reference sequence). This CDR3 region has 11 residues.

The chain joins TRBV19 to TRBJ2-1; D unresolved. The CDR3 runs 15 residues. Germline-derived CDR1 and CDR2 are LNHDA and SQIVND (reference sequence). Trimming took off 10 bases at V and 5 bases at J, with 21 bases between the two ends. The CDR3 DNA follows: TGTGCCACCATGCCCACCTTCGGTGTCGACAATGAGCAGTTCTTC. Translating it yields CATMPTFGVDNEQFF.

This chain joins TRBV3-1 (or the pseudogene TRBV3-2) and TRBJ1-2, with D possibly TRBD1 on 6 matching bases. Germline loops: CDR1 LGHDT, CDR2 YNNKEL (reference sequence). Trimming left V 2 bases short and J 8 bases short, with 15 bases between. The CDR3 consists of 14 residues. The DNA for the CDR3 is TGTGCCAGCAGCCAAAGGGGGGCGGAGGGCGGCTACACCTTC. Residues: CASSQRGAEGGYTF.

Only a few counts were recorded for this clone. The chain recombines TRBV25-1 with TRBJ1-4; 8 nucleotides agree with TRBD1. This CDR3 contains 15 residues. V shed 5 bases, J shed 0 bases, and the junction held 2 bases outside the gene matches. Per germline, CDR1 MGHDK and CDR2 SYGVNS. The CDR3 sequence is CASSPQGATNEKLFF. The CDR3 DNA is TGTGCCAGCAGTCCACAGGGGGCAACTAATGAAAAACTGTTTTTT.

The chain combines TRBV18 with TRBJ2-7; TRBD1 matches at 7 bases. This CDR3 has 14 residues. V lost 6 bases to trimming and J lost 2 bases; unmatched junction nucleotides: 7. The V gene's germline CDR1 is KGHSH and CDR2 LQKENI. In nucleotides, the CDR3 is TGTGCCAGCTCTAGGTACAGGGGAACCTACGAGCAGTACTTC. It encodes CASSRYRGTYEQYF.

The chain employs TRBV7-9 and TRBJ1-2, with D possibly TRBD1 on 5 matching bases. This CDR3 contains 12 residues. The germline V gene encodes CDR1 SEHNR and CDR2 FQNEAQ (reference sequence). V lost 3 bases and J 4 bases, leaving 6 bases between the germline ends. The DNA for the CDR3 is TGTGCCAGCAGCTTCGACAGCTATGGCTACACCTTC. This encodes CASSFDSYGYTF.

This chain joins TRBV10-1 and TRBJ1-2, with a tentative D call TRBD1 (5 bases). This CDR3 is built from 15 residues. Trimming cost V 3 bases and J 7 bases, with 18 bases left between them. Germline CDR1 WNHNN, CDR2 SYGVQD (reference sequence). CDR3 DNA: TGCGCCAGCAGTGACGGATCAGACAGTTGGTCTGGCTACACCTTC. Protein product: CASSDGSDSWSGYTF.

V usage is TRBV5-4 and J usage is TRBJ1-1, with D unclear. V was clipped by 3 bases and J by 3 bases, with 15 bases between them. The CDR3 has 15 residues. Germline CDR1 SGHNT, CDR2 YYREEE (reference sequence). The CDR3 DNA sequence: TGTGCCAGCAGCTCGGAGGGATTTAGGGACACTGAAGCTTTCTTT. Translation: CASSSEGFRDTEAFF. The whole variable domain, filled in from reference TRBV5-4 and TRBJ1-1, reads ETGVTQSPTHLIKTRGQQVTLRCSSQSGHNTVSWYQQALGQGPQFIFQYYREEENGRGNFPPRFSGLQFPNYSSELNVNALELDDSALYLCASSSEGFRDTEAFFGQGTRLTVV.

The V gene is TRBV28, the J gene TRBJ1-6, with D possibly TRBD1 on 5 matching bases. V gave up 3 bases and J gave up 7 bases, with 13 bases separating them. The CDR3 sequence is 15 residues long. CDR1 and CDR2 from the germline V gene are MDHEN and SYDVKM. The CDR3 sequence is CASSFRGVRNSPLHF. CDR3 DNA: TGTGCCAGCAGTTTCCGGGGGGTGAGAAATTCACCCCTCCACTTT. Based on the CDR3 plus reference TRBV28 and TRBJ1-6, the full variable domain is DVKVTQSSRYLVKRTGEKVFLECVQDMDHENMFWYRQDPGLGLRLIYFSYDVKMKEKGDIPEGYSVSREKKERFSLILESASTNQTSMYLCASSFRGVRNSPLHFGNGTRLTVT.

In this sample, this clone turned up once. This chain uses TRBV5-1 with TRBJ2-3; TRBD2 is a possible D gene (6 bases). This CDR3 is 15 amino acids long. Germline CDR1 is SGHRS and CDR2 is YFSETQ. V gave up 4 bases and J gave up 1 base, with 13 bases separating them. DNA for the CDR3: TGCGCCAGCAGCCCCGGGTCTAGCGGCACAGATACGCAGTATTTT. This codes for CASSPGSSGTDTQYF.

This chain connects TRBV9 to TRBJ1-6, with TRBD1 matching over 8 bases. The germline V gene has CDR1 SGDLS and CDR2 YYNGEE. This CDR3 spans 15 amino acids. With 0 bases clipped from V and 6 bases from J, the junction kept 2 bases outside the gene matches. The CDR3 nucleotides are TGTGCCAGCAGCGTAGGGACAGGGACTAATTCACCCCTCCACTTT. Its protein is CASSVGTGTNSPLHF.

The V and J genes are TRBV3-1 (or the pseudogene TRBV3-2) and TRBJ1-6; maybe TRBD1 (5 bases). The CDR3 runs 13 residues. Trimming shortened V by 3 bases and J by 8 bases, and 8 bases separated the two germline ends. CDR1 and CDR2 (germline): LGHDT, YNNKEL (reference sequence). The CDR3 DNA sequence: TGTGCCAGCAGCCAGCTAGGGGATTCACCCCTCCACTTT. It is translated as CASSQLGDSPLHF.

The chain carries TRBV10-1 and TRBJ1-5; D gene ambiguous. Trimming cost V 5 bases and J 4 bases, with 9 bases left between them. Germline V gene sequence: CDR1 WNHNN, CDR2 SYGVQD (reference sequence). This CDR3 region has 13 residues. The CDR3 DNA reads as TGCGCCAGCAGTCGAGCGATGAATCAGCCCCAGCATTTT. Amino acid sequence: CASSRAMNQPQHF.

The chain carries TRBV27 and TRBJ1-1, with D hard to call. This CDR3 has 13 residues. Germline CDR1 reads MNHEY; CDR2 reads SMNVEV (reference sequence). The germline V and J ends were trimmed by 6 bases and 3 bases, with 11 bases remaining between them. DNA for the CDR3: TGTGCCAGCAGATTGGGTGGGTACACTGAAGCTTTCTTT. Its translation is CASRLGGYTEAFF.

This chain connects TRBV3-1 (or the pseudogene TRBV3-2) to TRBJ1-2; TRBD1 matches at 9 bases. The CDR3 is 17 residues long. CDR1 and CDR2 from the germline V gene are LGHDT and YNNKEL (reference sequence). V lost 1 base and J lost 8; bases outside the gene matches: 14. The CDR3 reads CASSQAGTGRIARGYTF. The CDR3 DNA reads as TGTGCCAGCAGCCAAGCCGGGACAGGGAGAATTGCGCGCGGCTACACCTTC.

The rearrangement uses TRBV10-3 and TRBJ2-7; no reliable D call. This CDR3 contains 14 residues. Trimming removed 3 bases at V and 0 bases at J, with 9 bases between. Germline CDR1 reads ENHRY; CDR2 reads SYGVKD. The CDR3 loop reads CAISDTKSSYEQYF. DNA of the CDR3: TGTGCCATCAGTGATACCAAATCCTCCTACGAGCAGTACTTC.

J is TRBJ1-3 and V is TRBV7-8; D gene uncertain. CDR1 is SGHVS, CDR2 FQNEAQ, per germline. V was trimmed by 5 bases and J by 1 base, leaving 21 bases between them. This CDR3 is 18 amino acids long. This CDR3 is CASSPLPGNSMSGNTIYF. The CDR3, as DNA: TGTGCCAGCAGCCCCCTACCGGGGAATTCTATGTCTGGAAACACCATATATTTT.

The chain uses TRBV15 and TRBJ1-6, with D possibly TRBD1 on 6 matching bases. CDR1 is LNHNV, CDR2 YYDKDF, per germline (reference sequence). The CDR3 has 14 residues. V was trimmed by 3 bases and J by 7 bases, leaving 10 bases between them. The CDR3 is CATSRNTGNSPLHF. As DNA, the CDR3 is TGTGCCACCAGCAGGAACACAGGGAATTCACCCCTCCACTTT.

The rearrangement uses TRBV6-5 and TRBJ1-5; a possible D gene is TRBD1 (5 bases). The CDR3 totals 13 residues. Germline assignment: CDR1 MNHEY and CDR2 SVGAGI. Trimming shortened V by 11 bases and J by 0 bases, and 11 bases separated the two germline ends. This CDR3 is CAGGRNSNQPQHF. In DNA form, the CDR3 reads TGTGCCGGGGGACGGAATAGCAATCAGCCCCAGCATTTT.

J is TRBJ2-5 and V is TRBV5-5; 7 nucleotides agree with TRBD1. The CDR3 loop spans 14 amino acids. The germline gives CDR1 SGHKS, CDR2 YYEKEE (reference sequence). J was trimmed by 2 bases and V by 4 bases; bases with no gene match: 5. DNA of the CDR3: TGTGCCAGCAGCACCGGGACAGTGCAAGAGACCCAGTACTTC. As protein: CASSTGTVQETQYF.

J is TRBJ2-5 and V is TRBV6-6; D gene ambiguous. The CDR3 spans 13 residues. CDR1 is MNHNY and CDR2 is SVGAGI in the germline V gene (reference sequence). Between the trimmed V and J ends, which lost 8 bases and 3 bases, there was a span of 13 bases. The CDR3 DNA follows: TGTGCCAGCCGACTTGGGCTAAAAGAGACCCAGTACTTC. This translates into CASRLGLKETQYF.

This sequence joins TRBV15 and TRBJ2-1, with no clear D. CDR3 length: 16 amino acids. In germline, CDR1 is LNHNV, CDR2 YYDKDF (reference sequence). Deletions cut 1 base from V and 7 bases from J, with 17 bases between. In DNA, the CDR3 is TGTGCCACCAGCAGAGGTGACCAGCCCTTTAAGAATGAGCAGTTCTTC. It specifies CATSRGDQPFKNEQFF.

The chain couples TRBV30 to TRBJ1-1; D might be TRBD1 (6 bases). Trimming removed 4 bases at V and 4 bases at J, with 16 bases between. CDR3 length equals 14 residues. Germline V gene sequence: CDR1 GTSNPN, CDR2 SVGIG (reference sequence). DNA for the CDR3: TGTGCCTGGAAGTCAGGAAGGGGGACCACTGAAGCTTTCTTT. It yields the protein CAWKSGRGTTEAFF.

The CDR3 is CASSLLEETQYF. The CDR3 nucleotides are TGTGCCAGCAGCTTACTTGAAGAGACCCAGTACTTC. The gene calls are TRBV7-2 and TRBJ2-5; D ambiguous. The V end was cut by 2 bases, the J end by 3 bases, with 4 bases between. The CDR3 is 12 residues long. Germline-derived CDR1 and CDR2 are SGHTA and FQGNSA.